This T cell receptor beta chain comes out of a study of OX40 agonist ivuxolimab in advanced cancers. Study at large: Patients undergoing dose escalation presented with hepatocellular carcinoma, melanoma, renal cell or head and neck cancer. General study findings and limits: Clonal expansion was seen in CD4+ and CD8+ blood T cells by week 6 at 0.1 to 3.0 mg/kg. Low normalized T-cell clonal expansion was also seen in some nonresponders.

TCRdb's copy holds only in-frame clones and misses some; the assay was immunoSEQ multiplex PCR. The sample includes some 54,000 clones, roughly three quarters of them seen just once. To note about this clone: No antigen is known for it.

Germline V gives CDR1 KGHSH, CDR2 LQKENI. The CDR3 sequence is 13 residues long. V lost 5 bases, J lost 3 bases, and 10 bases lay in between. The sample was CD4+ or CD8+ T cells sorted from blood, taken in a trial of the OX40 agonist ivuxolimab. The chain couples TRBV18 to TRBJ1-2; D is uncertain. The source of this sequence is an adult with an advanced solid tumor such as melanoma, head and neck, liver or kidney cancer. CDR3 sequence: CASSETMDYGYTF. The DNA of the CDR3 is TGTGCCAGCTCAGAGACTATGGACTATGGCTACACCTTC. The full variable domain, rest sourced from reference TRBV18 and TRBJ1-2, is NAGVMQNPRHLVRRRGQEARLRCSPMKGHSHVYWYRQLPEEGLKFMVYLQKENIIDESGMPKERFSAEFPKEGPSILRIQQVVRGDSAAYFCASSETMDYGYTFGSGTRLTVV.